This TCR beta chain was sequenced in a study of T cell changes during pregnancy in multiple sclerosis (dated by TCRdb to between 2018 and 2021). Regarding the study in general: The study examined how the T cell repertoire changed over the course of pregnancy in women with multiple sclerosis.

A note on this clone: Its antigen remains undetermined. No base-level quality is on record; no much larger clone is a single base apart.

CDR1 ENHRY and CDR2 SYGVKD are derived from the germline V gene. V gives up 5 bases and J gives up 1 base, and the segment between their germline ends measures 9 bases. CDR3 length: 15 amino acids, cysteine to phenylalanine. Solely the CDR3 DNA is kept, with 45 bases framed from the first base. The method behind the library was the immunoSEQ multiplex PCR assay. In TCRdb, the immuneACCESS table is reduced to in-frame sequences with V and J assigned. These tables do not hold every clone; where another copy was compared, an unresolved V gene accounts for under half, and the others remain unexplained. The sample yields 95,000 to 100,000 clones; about 90% were counted once. Clones ranked in the top ten supply 3% to 3.5% of the sample.

The starting material was peripheral blood, obtained in the second trimester of pregnancy. The TCR comes from a female donor with multiple sclerosis, enrolled in a pregnancy study. The chain links TRBV10-3 with TRBJ2-6; the D gene is not confidently resolved. The CDR3 here reads CAISKSTSGANVLTF. The sequence in DNA is TGTGCCATCAGTAAGAGCACTTCTGGGGCCAACGTCCTGACTTTC.